This TCR beta chain was retrieved from a study of shared clonotypes between healthy human individuals. On the study more broadly: Per donor, CD8 memory used one plate, CD8 naive used two, CD4 memory used three and CD4 naive used three. Study outcomes and limitations: Sequencing depth was expected to influence donor clonotype sharing. Across a handful of donors, naive CD4 shared 5% to 5.5%, naive CD8 over 3%, memory CD4 over 2%, memory CD8 0.4%.

The donors were all Caucasian adults (living in Nashville, Tennessee). Only in-frame clones appear in the TCRdb table, and some are missing; sequencing was by immunoSEQ multiplex PCR. Of roughly 2.4 million clones in the sample, approximately 96% were seen once. With 3 bases clipped from V and 5 bases from J, the junction kept 7 bases outside the gene matches. CDR1 and CDR2 (germline): KGHSH, LQKENI. The CDR3 is made up of 15 amino acids. Points on this clone: What it recognizes is unknown.

Sequences were obtained from naive CD4+ T cells sorted from blood. The sample's subset: CD45RA+ positively selected. The source of this sequence is a man younger than 30 in good health. The rearrangement links TRBV18 to TRBJ2-3, with 8 bases identical to TRBD2. The CDR3 DNA follows: TGTGCCAGCTCACCGGAACGGGAGGGCGGAGATACGCAGTATTTT. Its protein product is CASSPEREGGDTQYF.